The T cell receptor (beta chain) under discussion was sequenced for a study of CD8 T cells in Susac syndrome. The CDR3 loop spans 14 amino acids. With 5 bases clipped from V and 0 bases from J, the junction kept 3 bases outside the gene matches. CDR1 and CDR2 from the germline V gene are SEHNR and FQNEAQ (reference sequence). TEMRA cells were FACS-enriched, unlike CD8+ and CD4+ T cells, which were negatively isolated. This clonotype was seen a single time. Reverse transcription of about 0.5 to 1 ug RNA used random hexamers. TCRdb called the immunoSEQ multiplex PCR reads again in MiXCR, with one record for every CDR3 protein. This sample yields 150,000 to 160,000 distinct CDR3 sequences, of which roughly 96% are seen a single time; roughly 0.15% belongs to the top ten.

The sequence derives from a human donor with multiple sclerosis. Sequenced: CD8+ T cells from PBMCs. This rearrangement joins TRBV7-9 to TRBJ1-1, with 7 bases fitting TRBD1. Here the CDR3 reads CASSKGAMNTEAFF. DNA of the CDR3: TGTGCCAGCAGCAAGGGGGCCATGAACACTGAAGCTTTCTTT.